This T cell receptor beta chain appears in the sequencing data of a study of blood T cell repertoires in COVID-19. Original handling: Estimated nucleated cell counts came from reference gene primer amplification. Assay: immunoSEQ multiplex PCR; the TCRdb copy retains only in-frame clones and omits some. V, J and clone size are taken as reported in that table, and D and trimming were inferred from the DNA itself. The sample yields about 170,000 clones, roughly 84% seen once. Deletions cut 0 bases from V and 2 bases from J, with 9 bases between. This CDR3 contains 15 residues. The germline gives CDR1 SGHKS, CDR2 YYEKEE (reference sequence).

The origin of this receptor is an older woman with acute or convalescent COVID-19. Sequencing was performed on peripheral blood. The rearrangement joins TRBV5-5 to TRBJ1-5; the D gene is possibly TRBD1 (6 bases). The CDR3 nucleotides are TGTGCCAGCAGCTTGGGGGGGCTTGGCAATCAGCCCCAGCATTTT. Residues: CASSLGGLGNQPQHF.